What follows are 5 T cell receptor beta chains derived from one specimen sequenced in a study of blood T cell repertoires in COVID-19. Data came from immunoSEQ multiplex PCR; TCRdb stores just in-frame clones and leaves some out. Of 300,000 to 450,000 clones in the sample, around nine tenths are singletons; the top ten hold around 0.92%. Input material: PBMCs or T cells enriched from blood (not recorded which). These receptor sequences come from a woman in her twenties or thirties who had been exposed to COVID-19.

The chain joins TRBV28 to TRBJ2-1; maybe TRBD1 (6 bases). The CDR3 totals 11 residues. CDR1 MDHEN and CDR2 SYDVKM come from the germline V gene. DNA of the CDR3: TGTGTCACAGGGTACTCCAATGAGCAGTTCTTC. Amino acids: CVTGYSNEQFF.

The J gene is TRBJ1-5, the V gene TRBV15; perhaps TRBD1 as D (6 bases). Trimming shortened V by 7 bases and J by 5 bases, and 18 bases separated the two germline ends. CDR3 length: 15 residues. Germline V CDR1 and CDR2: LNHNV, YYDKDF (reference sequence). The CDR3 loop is CATTIPRGKDQPQHF. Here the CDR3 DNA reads TGTGCCACCACCATACCCAGGGGAAAGGATCAGCCCCAGCATTTT.

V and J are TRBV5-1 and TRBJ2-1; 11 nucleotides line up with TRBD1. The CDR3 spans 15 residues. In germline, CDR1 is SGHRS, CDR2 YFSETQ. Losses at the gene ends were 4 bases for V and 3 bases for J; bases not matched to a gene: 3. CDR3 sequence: CASSLDRGHYNEQFF. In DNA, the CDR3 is TGCGCCAGCAGCCTGGACAGGGGGCACTACAATGAGCAGTTCTTC.

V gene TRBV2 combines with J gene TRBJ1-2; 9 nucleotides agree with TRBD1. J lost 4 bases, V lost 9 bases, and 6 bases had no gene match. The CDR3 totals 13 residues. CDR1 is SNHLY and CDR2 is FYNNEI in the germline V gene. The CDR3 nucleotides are TGTGCCAGGGGGGACAGGGAGGGCTATGGCTACACCTTC. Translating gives CARGDREGYGYTF.

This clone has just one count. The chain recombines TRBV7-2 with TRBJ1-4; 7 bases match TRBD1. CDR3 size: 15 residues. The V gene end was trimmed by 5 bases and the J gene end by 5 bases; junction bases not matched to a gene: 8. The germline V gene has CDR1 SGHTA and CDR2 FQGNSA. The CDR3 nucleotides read TGTGCCAGCAGCCCCCAGACAGGGAGAAATGAAAAACTGTTTTTT. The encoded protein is CASSPQTGRNEKLFF.